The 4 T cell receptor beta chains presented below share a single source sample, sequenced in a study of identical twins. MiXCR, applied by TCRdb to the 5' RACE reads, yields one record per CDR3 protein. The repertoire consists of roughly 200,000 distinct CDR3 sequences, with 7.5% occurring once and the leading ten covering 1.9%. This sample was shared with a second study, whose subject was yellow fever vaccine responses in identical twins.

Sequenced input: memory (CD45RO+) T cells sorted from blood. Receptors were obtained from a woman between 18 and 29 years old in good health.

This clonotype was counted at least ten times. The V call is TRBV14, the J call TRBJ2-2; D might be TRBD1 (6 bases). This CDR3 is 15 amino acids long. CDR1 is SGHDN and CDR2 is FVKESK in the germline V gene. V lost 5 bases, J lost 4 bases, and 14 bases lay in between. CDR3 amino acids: CASSAQQGFTGELFF. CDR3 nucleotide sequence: TGTGCCAGCAGCGCCCAACAGGGATTCACCGGGGAGCTGTTTTTT.

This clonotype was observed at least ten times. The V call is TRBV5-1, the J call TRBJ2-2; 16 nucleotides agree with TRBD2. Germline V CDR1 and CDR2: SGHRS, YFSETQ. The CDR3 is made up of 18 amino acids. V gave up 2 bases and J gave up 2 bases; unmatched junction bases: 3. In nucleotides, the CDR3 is TGCGCCAGCAGCTTCGGGACTAGCGGGAGGGCCAACACCGGGGAGCTGTTTTTT. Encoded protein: CASSFGTSGRANTGELFF.

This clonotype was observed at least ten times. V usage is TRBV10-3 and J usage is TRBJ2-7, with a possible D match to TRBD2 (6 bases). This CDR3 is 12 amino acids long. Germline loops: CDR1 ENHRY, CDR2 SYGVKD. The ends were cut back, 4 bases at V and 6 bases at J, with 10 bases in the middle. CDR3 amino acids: CAISGISGEQYF. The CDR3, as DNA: TGTGCCATCAGTGGGATTAGCGGCGAGCAGTACTTC.

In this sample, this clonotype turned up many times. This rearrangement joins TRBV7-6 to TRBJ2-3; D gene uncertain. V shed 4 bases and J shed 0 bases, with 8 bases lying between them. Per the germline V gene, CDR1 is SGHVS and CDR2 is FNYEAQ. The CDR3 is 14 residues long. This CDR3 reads CASSSRSSTDTQYF. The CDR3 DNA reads TGTGCCAGCAGCTCGCGGTCGAGCACAGATACGCAGTATTTT.